Listed here are 13 T cell receptor beta chains from one sample, sequenced in a study of identical twins' blood T cells. TCRdb reprocessed the 5' RACE reads via MiXCR and lists one record per CDR3 protein. Of a few hundred thousand distinct CDR3 sequences listed, roughly 31% are singletons. Sequencing was done on a sample of PBMCs. The receptors originated from a woman aged 18 to 55 in good health.

V gene TRBV25-1 combines with J gene TRBJ1-1; D remains ambiguous. V was trimmed by 2 bases and J by 3 bases, leaving 4 bases between them. Germline CDR1 reads MGHDK; CDR2 reads SYGVNS. The CDR3 sequence is 12 residues long. Here the CDR3 reads CASSEQDTEAFF. The CDR3 nucleotides are TGTGCCAGCAGTGAACAGGACACTGAAGCTTTCTTT.

Worth noting for this clonotype: This may be a read error, as it is one base from a much larger clone. In nucleotides, the CDR3 is TGTGCCAGCACTGGCGGGACAGCGAATGAAAAACTGTTTTTT. Translation gives CASTGGTANEKLFF. This rearrangement joins TRBV7-2 to TRBJ1-4; 7 bases agree with TRBD1. Trimming at V came to 7 bases and at J to 5 bases, leaving 7 bases not matched to a gene. This CDR3 is built from 14 residues. Per the germline V gene, CDR1 is SGHTA and CDR2 is FQGNSA. Drawing the rest from reference TRBV7-2 and TRBJ1-4, the complete variable domain is GAGVSQSPSNKVTEKGKDVELRCDPISGHTALYWYRQSLGQGLEFLIYFQGNSAPDKSGLPSDRFSAERTGGSVSTLTIQRTQQEDSAVYLCASTGGTANEKLFFGSGTQLSVL.

This clonotype came up a few times. This sequence joins TRBV5-1 and TRBJ1-4; D possibly corresponds to TRBD1 (6 bases). The V end was cut by 0 bases, the J end by 4 bases, with 13 bases between. Germline V gene lookup returns CDR1 SGHRS and CDR2 YFSETQ. The CDR3 covers 16 residues. The CDR3 reads CASSLAVGQINEKLFF. As DNA, the CDR3 is TGCGCCAGCAGCTTGGCCGTCGGACAGATTAATGAAAAACTGTTTTTT.

Note on this clonotype: The junction shows a germline mismatch at one end, possibly a read error. The chain combines TRBV19 with TRBJ1-1; 7 bases match TRBD1. CDR1 is LNHDA, CDR2 SQIVND, per germline (reference sequence). CDR3 length: 13 amino acids. CDR3 DNA: TGTGCCAGTAGCTTCGACAGGGTCGCTGAGGCTTTCTTT. Translating it yields CASSFDRVAEAFF.

At least ten counts were recorded for this clonotype. V gene TRBV5-1 combines with J gene TRBJ1-4; 7 positions agree with TRBD1. The ends lost 3 bases at V and 5 bases at J; junction bases unmatched: 7. The germline V gene has CDR1 SGHRS and CDR2 YFSETQ. The CDR3 has 15 residues. The CDR3 bases are TGCGCCAGCAGCTCAGGGACAGTCAAAAATGAAAAACTGTTTTTT. This gives the protein CASSSGTVKNEKLFF.

This clonotype has only a few counts. The J gene is TRBJ2-7, the V gene TRBV14; D is unresolved. The germline V and J ends were trimmed by 3 bases and 3 bases, with 9 bases remaining between them. The CDR3 extends over 13 amino acids. CDR1 and CDR2 from the germline V gene are SGHDN and FVKESK. CDR3 region: CASSQMGSYEQYF. DNA for the CDR3: TGTGCCAGCAGCCAGATGGGCAGCTACGAGCAGTACTTC.

Only a few counts were recorded for this clonotype. The rearrangement links TRBV14 to TRBJ1-6; D gene uncertain. Germline V gene lookup returns CDR1 SGHDN and CDR2 FVKESK. The CDR3 contains 15 residues. V lost 5 bases, J lost 9 bases, and 17 bases lay in between. The CDR3 coding sequence is TGTGCCAGCAGCACTAATTCGTTCGCCCCTTCACCCCTCCACTTT. This gives the protein CASSTNSFAPSPLHF.

This clonotype has a handful of counts. The V call is TRBV20-1, the J call TRBJ1-6; D not resolved. The CDR3 extends over 15 amino acids. The V and J ends lost 1 base and 6 bases respectively, with 13 bases between them. Germline V gene sequence: CDR1 DFQATT, CDR2 SNEGSKA (reference sequence). The CDR3 coding sequence is TGCAGTGCTAGAGCCCCCGGGCCGCTTAATTCACCCCTCCACTTT. Protein product: CSARAPGPLNSPLHF.

This chain connects TRBV9 to TRBJ2-6, with D unclear. There are 15 residues in the CDR3. Germline lookup yields CDR1 SGDLS and CDR2 YYNGEE. Trimming stripped 0 bases from V and 3 bases from J, with 7 bases between. The CDR3 loop reads CASSVDRGGANVLTF. CDR3 bases: TGTGCCAGCAGCGTAGACCGAGGTGGGGCCAACGTCCTGACTTTC.

V usage is TRBV14 and J usage is TRBJ2-3; D is unresolved. The CDR3 totals 14 residues. Trimming left V 4 bases short and J 2 bases short, with 10 bases between. CDR1 and CDR2 from the germline V gene are SGHDN and FVKESK. The CDR3 DNA is TGTGCCAGCAGCCCCCTGGCCTTCACAGATACGCAGTATTTT. It encodes CASSPLAFTDTQYF.

This clonotype was seen at least ten times. The chain combines TRBV6-5 with TRBJ2-2, with D hard to call. This CDR3 spans 13 amino acids. From germline, CDR1 is MNHEY and CDR2 SVGAGI. The germline V and J ends were trimmed by 7 bases and 0 bases, with 6 bases remaining between them. The CDR3, as DNA: TGTGCCAGCATAGGGACGAACACCGGGGAGCTGTTTTTT. Residues: CASIGTNTGELFF.

About this clonotype: Germline is not matched at one junction end, which may reflect a read error. The V gene is TRBV12-3 or TRBV12-4, the J gene TRBJ1-1; D not resolved. The CDR3 consists of 13 residues. CDR3 residues: CASILRGNTEAFF. The CDR3 DNA is TGTGCCAGCATTTTGAGAGGGAACACTGAGGCTTTCTTT.

This clonotype appeared a few times. V and J are TRBV11-2 and TRBJ2-1; TRBD2 matches 7 bases. Trimming took 0 bases from V and 4 from J; bases not matched to a gene: 3. The germline V gene encodes CDR1 SGHAT and CDR2 FQNNGV. This CDR3 spans 15 amino acids. The CDR3 DNA reads as TGTGCCAGCAGCTTAGAACTAGCGTTTTACAATGAGCAGTTCTTC. Encoded protein: CASSLELAFYNEQFF. The whole variable domain, filled in from reference TRBV11-2 and TRBJ2-1, reads EAGVAQSPRYKIIEKRQSVAFWCNPISGHATLYWYQQILGQGPKLLIQFQNNGVVDDSQLPKDRFSAERLKGVDSTLKIQPAKLEDSAVYLCASSLELAFYNEQFFGPGTRLTVL.